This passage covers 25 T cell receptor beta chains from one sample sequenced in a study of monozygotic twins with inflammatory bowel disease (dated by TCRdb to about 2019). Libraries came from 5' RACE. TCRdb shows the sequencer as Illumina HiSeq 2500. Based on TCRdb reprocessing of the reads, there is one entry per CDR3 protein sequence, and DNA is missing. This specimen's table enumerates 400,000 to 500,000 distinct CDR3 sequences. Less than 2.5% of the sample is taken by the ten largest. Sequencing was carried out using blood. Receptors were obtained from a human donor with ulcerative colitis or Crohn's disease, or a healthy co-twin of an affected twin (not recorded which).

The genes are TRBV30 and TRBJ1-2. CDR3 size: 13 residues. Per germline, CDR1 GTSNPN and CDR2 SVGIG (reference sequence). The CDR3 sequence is CAWSDGTAYGYTF.

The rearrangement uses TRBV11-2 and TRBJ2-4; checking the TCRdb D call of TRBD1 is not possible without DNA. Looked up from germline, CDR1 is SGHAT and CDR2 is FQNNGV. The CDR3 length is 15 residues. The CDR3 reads CASSSLGGAKNIQYF.

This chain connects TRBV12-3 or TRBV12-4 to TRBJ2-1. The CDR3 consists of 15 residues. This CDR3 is CASSSPRSSYNEQFF.

CDR3 protein: CASSLTSDREETQYF. The chain recombines TRBV7-3 with TRBJ2-5; TCRdb names TRBD1, which stays unverified in the absence of DNA. CDR3 size: 15 residues. CDR1 and CDR2 from the germline V gene are SGHTA and FQGTGA.

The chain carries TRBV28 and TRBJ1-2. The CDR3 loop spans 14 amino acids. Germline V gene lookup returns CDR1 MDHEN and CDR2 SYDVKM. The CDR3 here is CATWAPGTFGGYTF.

The CDR3 region is CASSLYRETDTQYF. The V call is TRBV7-6, the J call TRBJ2-3; TCRdb's D call, TRBD1, is unchecked because there is no DNA. The CDR3 contains 14 residues. Per the germline V gene, CDR1 is SGHVS and CDR2 is FNYEAQ.

CDR3 protein: CSALGQGVYEQYF. V gene TRBV20-1 combines with J gene TRBJ2-7; without DNA, the TCRdb call of TRBD1 cannot be checked. This CDR3 spans 13 amino acids. Germline assignment: CDR1 DFQATT and CDR2 SNEGSKA (reference sequence).

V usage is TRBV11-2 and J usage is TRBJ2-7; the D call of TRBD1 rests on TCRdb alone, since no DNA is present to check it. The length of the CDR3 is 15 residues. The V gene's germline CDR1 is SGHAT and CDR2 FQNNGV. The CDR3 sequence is CASSSYRDREYEQYF.

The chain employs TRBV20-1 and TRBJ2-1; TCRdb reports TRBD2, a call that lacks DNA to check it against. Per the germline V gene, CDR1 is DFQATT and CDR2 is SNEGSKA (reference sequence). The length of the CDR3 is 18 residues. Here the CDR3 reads CSARRTSGRVSSYNEQFF.

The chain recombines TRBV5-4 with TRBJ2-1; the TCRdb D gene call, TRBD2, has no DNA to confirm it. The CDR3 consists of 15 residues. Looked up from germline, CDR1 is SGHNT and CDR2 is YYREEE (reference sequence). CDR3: CASSTIAGGLYEQFF.

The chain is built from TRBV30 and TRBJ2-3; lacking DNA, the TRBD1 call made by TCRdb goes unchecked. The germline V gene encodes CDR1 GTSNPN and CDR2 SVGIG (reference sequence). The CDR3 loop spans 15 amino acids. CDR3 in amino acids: CAWSVFGGTTDTQYF.

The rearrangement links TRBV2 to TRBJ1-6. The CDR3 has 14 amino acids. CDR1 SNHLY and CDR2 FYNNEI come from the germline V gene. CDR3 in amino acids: CASSRTDTAGPLHF.

CDR3 residues: CASSLRGSNKNIQYF. The chain links TRBV12-3 or TRBV12-4 to TRBJ2-4; TCRdb returns TRBD2, unconfirmable since there is no DNA. The CDR3 contains 15 residues.

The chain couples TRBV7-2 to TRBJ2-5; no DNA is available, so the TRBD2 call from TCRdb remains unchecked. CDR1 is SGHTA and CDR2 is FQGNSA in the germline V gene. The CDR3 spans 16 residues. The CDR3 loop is CASSFEKGRGEETQYF.

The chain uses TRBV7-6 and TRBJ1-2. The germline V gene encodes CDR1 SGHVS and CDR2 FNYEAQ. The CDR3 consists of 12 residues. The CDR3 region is CASSRILEGYTF.

CDR3 protein: CASSLAGQGEKLFF. This sequence joins TRBV5-1 and TRBJ1-4; the D call from TCRdb, TRBD1, cannot be confirmed without DNA. CDR1 is SGHRS, CDR2 YFSETQ, per germline. This CDR3 is built from 14 residues. Drawing the rest from reference TRBV5-1 and TRBJ1-4, the complete variable domain is KAGVTQTPRYLIKTRGQQVTLSCSPISGHRSVSWYQQTPGQGLQFLFEYFSETQRNKGNFPGRFSGRQFSNSRSEMNVSTLELGDSALYLCASSLAGQGEKLFFGSGTQLSVL.

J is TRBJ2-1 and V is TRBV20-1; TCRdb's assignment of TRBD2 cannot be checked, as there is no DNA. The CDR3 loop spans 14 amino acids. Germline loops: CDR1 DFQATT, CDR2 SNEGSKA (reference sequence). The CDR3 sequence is CSALPSESYNEQFF.

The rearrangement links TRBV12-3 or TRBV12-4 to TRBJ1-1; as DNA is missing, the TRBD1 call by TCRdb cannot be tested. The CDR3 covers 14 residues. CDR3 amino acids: CASRRRPLNTEAFF.

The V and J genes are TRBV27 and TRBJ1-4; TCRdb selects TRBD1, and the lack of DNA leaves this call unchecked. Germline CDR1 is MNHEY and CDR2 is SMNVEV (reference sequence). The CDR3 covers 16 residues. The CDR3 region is CASSQDRFATNEKLFF.

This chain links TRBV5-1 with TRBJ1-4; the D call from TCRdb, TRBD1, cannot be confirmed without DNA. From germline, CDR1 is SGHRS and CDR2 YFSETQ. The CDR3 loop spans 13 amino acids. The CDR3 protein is CASRPTTGEKLFF.

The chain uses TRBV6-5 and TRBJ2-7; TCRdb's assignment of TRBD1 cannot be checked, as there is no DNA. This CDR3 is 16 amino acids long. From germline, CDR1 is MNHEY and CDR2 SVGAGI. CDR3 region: CASSYYPPGQTYEQYF.

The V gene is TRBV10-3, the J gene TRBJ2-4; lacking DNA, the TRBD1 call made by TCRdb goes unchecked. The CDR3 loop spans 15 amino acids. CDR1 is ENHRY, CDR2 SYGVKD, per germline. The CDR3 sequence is CAISDSAGAPDIQYF.

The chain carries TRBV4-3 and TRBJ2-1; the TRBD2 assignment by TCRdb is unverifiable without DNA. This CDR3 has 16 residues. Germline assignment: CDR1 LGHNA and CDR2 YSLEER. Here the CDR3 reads CASSQEGTSGLYEQFF.

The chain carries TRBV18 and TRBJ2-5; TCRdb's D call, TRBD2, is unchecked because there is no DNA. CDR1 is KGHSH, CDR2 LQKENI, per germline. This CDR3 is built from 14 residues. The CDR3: CASSPSASGETQYF.

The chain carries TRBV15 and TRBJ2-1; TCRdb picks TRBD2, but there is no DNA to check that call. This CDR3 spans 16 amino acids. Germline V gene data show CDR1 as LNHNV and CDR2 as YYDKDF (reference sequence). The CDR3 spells CATSRPLAGGPGEQFF.